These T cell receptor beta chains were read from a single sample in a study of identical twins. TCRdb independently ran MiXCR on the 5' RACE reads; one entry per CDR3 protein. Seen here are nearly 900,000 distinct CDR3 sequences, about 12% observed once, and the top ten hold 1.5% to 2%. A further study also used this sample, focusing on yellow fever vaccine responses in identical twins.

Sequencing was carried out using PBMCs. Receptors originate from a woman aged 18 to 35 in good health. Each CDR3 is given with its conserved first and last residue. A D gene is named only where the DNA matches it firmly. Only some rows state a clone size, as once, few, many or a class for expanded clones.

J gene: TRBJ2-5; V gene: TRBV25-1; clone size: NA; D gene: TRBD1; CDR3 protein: CASNPDRVGETQYF; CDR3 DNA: TGTGCCAGCAACCCCGACAGGGTCGGGGAGACCCAGTACTTC
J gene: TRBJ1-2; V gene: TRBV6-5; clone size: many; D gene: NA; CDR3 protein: CASSYGGGFYGYTF; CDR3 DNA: TGTGCCAGCAGTTACGGTGGGGGTTTCTATGGCTACACCTTC
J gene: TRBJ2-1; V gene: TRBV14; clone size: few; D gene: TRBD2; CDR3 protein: CASSQLAGMYNEQFF; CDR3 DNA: TGTGCCAGCAGCCAGCTAGCGGGAATGTACAATGAGCAGTTCTTC
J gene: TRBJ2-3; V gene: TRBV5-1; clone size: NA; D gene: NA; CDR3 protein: CASSLSVVGTDTQYF; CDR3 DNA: TGCGCCAGCAGCTTAAGCGTAGTCGGCACAGATACGCAGTATTTT
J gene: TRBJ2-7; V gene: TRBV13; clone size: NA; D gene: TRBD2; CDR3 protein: CASSTRTSGNPREQYF; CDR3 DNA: TGTGCCAGCAGCACACGGACTAGCGGGAATCCTCGGGAGCAGTACTTC
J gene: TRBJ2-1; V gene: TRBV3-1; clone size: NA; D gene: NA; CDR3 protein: CASSTPQGNEQFF; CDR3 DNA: TGTGCCAGCAGCACACCTCAGGGGAATGAGCAGTTCTTC
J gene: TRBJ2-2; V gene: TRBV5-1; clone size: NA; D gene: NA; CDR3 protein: CASSLSGQGITGELFF; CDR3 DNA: TGCGCCAGCAGCTTGTCTGGGCAGGGGATAACCGGGGAGCTGTTTTTT
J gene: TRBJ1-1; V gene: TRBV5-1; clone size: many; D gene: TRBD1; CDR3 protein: CASSLPGQGGAFF; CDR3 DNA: TGCGCCAGCAGCTTGCCGGGACAGGGTGGAGCTTTCTTT
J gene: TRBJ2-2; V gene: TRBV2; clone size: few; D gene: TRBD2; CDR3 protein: CASGGLAGALGGELFF; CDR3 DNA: TGTGCCAGCGGCGGACTAGCGGGAGCCCTCGGCGGGGAGCTGTTTTTT
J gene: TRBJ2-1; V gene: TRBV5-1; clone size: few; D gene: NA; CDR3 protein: CASSSLDKYNEQFF; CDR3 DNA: TGCGCCAGCAGCTCCCTGGACAAGTACAATGAGCAGTTCTTC
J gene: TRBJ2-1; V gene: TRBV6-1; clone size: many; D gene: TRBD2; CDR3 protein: CASRAGTSGYNEQFF; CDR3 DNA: TGCGCCAGCAGGGCCGGGACTAGCGGCTACAATGAGCAGTTCTTC
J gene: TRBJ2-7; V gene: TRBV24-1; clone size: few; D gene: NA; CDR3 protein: CATSEGPTRAYEQYF; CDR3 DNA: TGTGCCACCAGTGAGGGTCCTACGCGAGCCTACGAGCAGTACTTC
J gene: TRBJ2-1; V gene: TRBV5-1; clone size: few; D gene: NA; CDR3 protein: CASSLGGSASSYNEQFF; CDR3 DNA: TGCGCCAGCAGCTTGGGGGGTAGCGCAAGCTCCTACAATGAGCAGTTCTTC
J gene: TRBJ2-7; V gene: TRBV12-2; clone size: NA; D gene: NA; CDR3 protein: CASRFFCSEQYF; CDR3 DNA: TGTGCAAGTCGCTTCTTCTGTAGCGAGCAGTACTTC
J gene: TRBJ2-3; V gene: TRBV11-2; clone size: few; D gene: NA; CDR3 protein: CASRPGFGTDTQYF; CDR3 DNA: TGTGCCAGCAGACCAGGGTTTGGCACAGATACGCAGTATTTT
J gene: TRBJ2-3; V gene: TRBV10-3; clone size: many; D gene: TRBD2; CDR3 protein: CAISEQRGTSTDTQYF; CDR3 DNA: TGTGCCATCAGTGAACAGCGGGGGACTAGCACAGATACGCAGTATTTT
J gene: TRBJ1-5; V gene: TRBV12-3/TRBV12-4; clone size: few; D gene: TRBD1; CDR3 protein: CASSSNRGRSQPQHF; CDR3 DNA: TGTGCCAGCAGCTCCAACAGGGGGCGAAGTCAGCCCCAGCATTTT
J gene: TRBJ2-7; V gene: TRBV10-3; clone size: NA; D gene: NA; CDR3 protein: CAISESWGETYEQYF; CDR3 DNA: TGTGCCATCAGTGAGTCCTGGGGAGAAACCTACGAGCAGTACTTC
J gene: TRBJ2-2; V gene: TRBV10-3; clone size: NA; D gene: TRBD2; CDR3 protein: CAISGLAGQNTGELFF; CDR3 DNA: TGTGCCATCAGCGGACTAGCGGGACAGAACACCGGGGAGCTGTTTTTT
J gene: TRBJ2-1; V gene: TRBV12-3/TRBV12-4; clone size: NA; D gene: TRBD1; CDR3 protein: CASSKGQWWNEQFF; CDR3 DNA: TGTGCCAGCAGCAAGGGACAGTGGTGGAATGAGCAGTTCTTC
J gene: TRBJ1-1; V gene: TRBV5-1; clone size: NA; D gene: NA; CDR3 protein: CASSWALENTEAFF; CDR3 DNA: TGCGCCAGCAGCTGGGCTTTAGAGAACACTGAAGCTTTCTTT
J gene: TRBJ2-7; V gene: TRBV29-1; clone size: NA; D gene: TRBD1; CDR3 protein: CSVEQDRGAEQYF; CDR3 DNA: TGCAGCGTTGAGCAGGACAGGGGCGCCGAGCAGTACTTC
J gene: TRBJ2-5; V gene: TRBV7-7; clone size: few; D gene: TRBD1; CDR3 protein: CASSLGSGTGGWETQYF; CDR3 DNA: TGTGCCAGCAGCTTAGGGTCCGGGACAGGCGGTTGGGAGACCCAGTACTTC
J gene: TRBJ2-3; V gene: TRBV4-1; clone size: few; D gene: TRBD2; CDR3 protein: CASSQLAGGLSTDTQYF; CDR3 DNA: TGCGCCAGCAGCCAACTAGCGGGGGGCCTGAGCACAGATACGCAGTATTTT
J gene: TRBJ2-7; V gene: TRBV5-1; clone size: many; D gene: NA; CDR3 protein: CASRQSVVESYEQYF; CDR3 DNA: TGCGCCAGCAGACAAAGCGTAGTTGAGTCCTACGAGCAGTACTTC
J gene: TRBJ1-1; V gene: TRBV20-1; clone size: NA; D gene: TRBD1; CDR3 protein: CSALTGGPNTEAFF; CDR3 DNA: TGCAGTGCACTTACAGGGGGCCCGAACACTGAAGCTTTCTTT
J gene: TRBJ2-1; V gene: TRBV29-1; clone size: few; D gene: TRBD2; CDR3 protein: CSVESRTSYEQFF; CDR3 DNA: TGCAGCGTTGAAAGTAGGACTAGCTATGAGCAGTTCTTC
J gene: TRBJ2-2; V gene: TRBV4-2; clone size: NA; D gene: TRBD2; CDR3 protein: CASSQDGRGGLGTGELFF; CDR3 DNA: TGTGCCAGCAGCCAAGATGGGCGCGGGGGATTGGGCACCGGGGAGCTGTTTTTT
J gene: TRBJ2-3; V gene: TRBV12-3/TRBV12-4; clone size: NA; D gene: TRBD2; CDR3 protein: CASRHHITGREGPSTDTQYF; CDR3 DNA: TGTGCCAGCAGACACCACATAACGGGGCGGGAGGGCCCTAGCACAGATACGCAGTATTTT
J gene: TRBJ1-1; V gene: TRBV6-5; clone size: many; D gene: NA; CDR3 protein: CASSYSGGEHEAFF; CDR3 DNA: TGTGCCAGCAGTTACTCGGGGGGGGAACATGAAGCTTTCTTT
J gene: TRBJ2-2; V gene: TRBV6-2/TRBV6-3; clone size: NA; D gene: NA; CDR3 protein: CASSYAGSGELFF; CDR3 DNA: TGTGCCAGCAGTTATGCGGGGTCCGGGGAGCTGTTTTTT
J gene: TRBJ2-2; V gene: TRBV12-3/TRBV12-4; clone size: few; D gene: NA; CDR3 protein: CASSKGRGELFF; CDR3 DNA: TGTGCCAGCAGCAAAGGGAGAGGGGAGCTGTTTTTT
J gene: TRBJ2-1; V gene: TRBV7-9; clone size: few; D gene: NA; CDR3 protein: CASSLSPGQPYNEQFF; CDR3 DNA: TGTGCCAGCAGCTTATCTCCGGGACAACCCTACAATGAGCAGTTCTTC
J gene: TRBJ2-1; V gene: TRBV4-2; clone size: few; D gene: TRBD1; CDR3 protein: CASSLQLGQGFMDSYNEQFF; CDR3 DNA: TGTGCCAGCAGCCTCCAACTGGGACAGGGGTTTATGGACTCCTACAATGAGCAGTTCTTC
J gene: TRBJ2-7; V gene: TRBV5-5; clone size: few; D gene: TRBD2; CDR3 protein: CASSLVRTSGRGEQYF; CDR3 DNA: TGTGCCAGCAGCTTGGTGAGGACTAGCGGGAGGGGAGAGCAGTACTTC
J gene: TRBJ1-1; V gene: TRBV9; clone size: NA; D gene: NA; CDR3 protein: CASSVGTPKVTEAFF; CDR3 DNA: TGTGCCAGCAGCGTAGGGACACCCAAGGTCACTGAAGCTTTCTTT
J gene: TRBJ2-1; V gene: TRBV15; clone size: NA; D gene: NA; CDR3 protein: CATSRGRGSRSSYNEQFF; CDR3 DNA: TGTGCCACCAGCAGAGGCCGGGGTAGCAGGAGCTCCTACAATGAGCAGTTCTTC
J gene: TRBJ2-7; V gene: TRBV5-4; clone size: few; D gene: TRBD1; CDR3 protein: CASSHRDRSSYEQYF; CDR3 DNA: TGTGCCAGCAGCCACCGGGACAGGAGTTCCTACGAGCAGTACTTC
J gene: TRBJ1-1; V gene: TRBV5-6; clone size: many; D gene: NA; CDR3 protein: CASSLDRANTEAFF; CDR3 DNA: TGTGCCAGCAGCTTGGACAGGGCGAACACTGAAGCTTTCTTT
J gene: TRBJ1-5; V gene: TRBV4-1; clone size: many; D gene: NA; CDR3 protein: CASSQDKRVNQPQHF; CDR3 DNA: TGCGCCAGCAGCCAAGATAAACGGGTCAATCAGCCCCAGCATTTT
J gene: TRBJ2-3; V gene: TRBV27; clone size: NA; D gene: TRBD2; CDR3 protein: CASHSRGGGDTQYF; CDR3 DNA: TGTGCCAGCCATTCCCGGGGCGGGGGGGATACGCAGTATTTT
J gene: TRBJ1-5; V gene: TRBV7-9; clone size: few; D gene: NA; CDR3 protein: CASSRAAGNQPQHF; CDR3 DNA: TGTGCCAGCAGCCGCGCGGCAGGGAATCAGCCCCAGCATTTT
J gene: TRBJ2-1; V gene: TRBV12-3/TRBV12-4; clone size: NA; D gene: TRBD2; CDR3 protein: CASSFRGTSDSNEQFF; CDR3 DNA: TGTGCCAGCAGTTTTAGGGGGACTAGCGATTCCAATGAGCAGTTCTTC
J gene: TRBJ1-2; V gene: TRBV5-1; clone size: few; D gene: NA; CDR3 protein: CASSLTPDNYGYTF; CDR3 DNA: TGCGCCAGCAGCTTGACTCCAGATAACTATGGCTACACCTTC
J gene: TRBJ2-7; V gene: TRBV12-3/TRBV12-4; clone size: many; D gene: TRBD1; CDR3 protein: CASSLAARRTGDYEQYF; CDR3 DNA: TGTGCCAGCAGTTTAGCCGCTCGTAGGACAGGGGACTACGAGCAGTACTTC
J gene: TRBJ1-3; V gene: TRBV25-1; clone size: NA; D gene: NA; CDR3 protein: CASSFPLGNTIYF; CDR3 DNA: TGTGCCAGCAGTTTTCCCCTTGGAAACACCATATATTTT
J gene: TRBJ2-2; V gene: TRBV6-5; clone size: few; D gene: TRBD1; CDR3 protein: CASSYGGQGAYTGELFF; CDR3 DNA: TGTGCCAGCAGTTACGGTGGGCAGGGGGCGTACACCGGGGAGCTGTTTTTT